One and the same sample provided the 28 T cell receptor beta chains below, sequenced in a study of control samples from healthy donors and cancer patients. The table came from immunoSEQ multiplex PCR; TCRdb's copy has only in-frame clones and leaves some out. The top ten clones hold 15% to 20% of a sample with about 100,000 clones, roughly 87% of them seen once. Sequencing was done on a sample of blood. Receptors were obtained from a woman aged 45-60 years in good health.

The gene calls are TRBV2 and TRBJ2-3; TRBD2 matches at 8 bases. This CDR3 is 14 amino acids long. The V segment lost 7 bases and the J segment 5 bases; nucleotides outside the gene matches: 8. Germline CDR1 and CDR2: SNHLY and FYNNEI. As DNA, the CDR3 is TGTGCCAGCATTAGGTCGACTAGCGTAGATACGCAGTATTTT. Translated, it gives CASIRSTSVDTQYF.

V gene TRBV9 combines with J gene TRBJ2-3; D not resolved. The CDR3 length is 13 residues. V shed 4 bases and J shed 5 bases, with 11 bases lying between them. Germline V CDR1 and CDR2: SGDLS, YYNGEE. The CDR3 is CASSPLLLDTQYF. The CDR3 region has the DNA TGTGCCAGCAGCCCCCTGCTTCTAGATACGCAGTATTTT. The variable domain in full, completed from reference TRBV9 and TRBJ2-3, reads DSGVTQTPKHLITATGQRVTLRCSPRSGDLSVYWYQQSLDQGLQFLIQYYNGEERAKGNILERFSAQQFPDLHSELNLSSLELGDSALYFCASSPLLLDTQYFGPGTRLTVL.

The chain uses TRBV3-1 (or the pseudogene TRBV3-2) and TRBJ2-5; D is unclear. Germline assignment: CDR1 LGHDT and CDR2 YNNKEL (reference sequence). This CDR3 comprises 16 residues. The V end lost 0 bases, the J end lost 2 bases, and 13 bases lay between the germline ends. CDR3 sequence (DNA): TGTGCCAGCAGCCAAGAAATAGCATATTATCAAGAGACCCAGTACTTC. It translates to CASSQEIAYYQETQYF.

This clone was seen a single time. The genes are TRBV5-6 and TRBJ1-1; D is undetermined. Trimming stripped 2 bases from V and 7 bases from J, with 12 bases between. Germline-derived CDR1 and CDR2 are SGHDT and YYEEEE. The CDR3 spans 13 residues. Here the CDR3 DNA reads TGTGCCAGCAGCTTTAGGCGGGTAGGTGAAGCTTTCTTT. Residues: CASSFRRVGEAFF. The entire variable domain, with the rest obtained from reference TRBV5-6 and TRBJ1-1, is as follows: DAGVTQSPTHLIKTRGQQVTLRCSPKSGHDTVSWYQQALGQGPQFIFQYYEEEERQRGNFPDRFSGHQFPNYSSELNVNALLLGDSALYLCASSFRRVGEAFFGQGTRLTVV.

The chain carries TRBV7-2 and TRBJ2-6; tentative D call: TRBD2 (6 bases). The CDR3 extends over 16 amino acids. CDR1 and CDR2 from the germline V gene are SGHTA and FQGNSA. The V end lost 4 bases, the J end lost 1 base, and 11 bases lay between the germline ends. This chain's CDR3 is CASSYPGTSGANVLTF. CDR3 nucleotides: TGTGCCAGCAGCTACCCCGGGACTTCTGGGGCCAACGTCCTGACTTTC.

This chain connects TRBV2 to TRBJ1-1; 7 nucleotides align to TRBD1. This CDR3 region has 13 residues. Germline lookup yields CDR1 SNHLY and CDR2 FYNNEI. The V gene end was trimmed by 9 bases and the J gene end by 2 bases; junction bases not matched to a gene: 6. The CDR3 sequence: CASGQEPNTEAFF. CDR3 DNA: TGTGCCAGTGGACAGGAGCCTAACACTGAAGCTTTCTTT.

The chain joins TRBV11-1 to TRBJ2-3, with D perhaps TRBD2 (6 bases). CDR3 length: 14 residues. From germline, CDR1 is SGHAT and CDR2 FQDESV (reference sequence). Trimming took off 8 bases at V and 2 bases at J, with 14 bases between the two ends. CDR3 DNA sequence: TGTGCCAGCTCGCGGGATGATCCCACAGATACGCAGTATTTT. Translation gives CASSRDDPTDTQYF.

In DNA, the CDR3 is TGTGCCAGCAGCCCTCACTCCGGCCTCTACGAGCAGTACGTC. Protein product: CASSPHSGLYEQYV. The rearrangement joins TRBV7-9 to TRBJ2-7; D remains unclear. The V end lost 5 bases, the J end lost 3 bases, and 14 bases lay between the germline ends. Germline CDR1 reads SEHNR; CDR2 reads FQNEAQ (reference sequence). The CDR3 consists of 14 residues.

CDR3 sequence (DNA): TGTGCCAGCAGATGGGGACAGGGGTTTCCCTACGAGCAGTACGTC. It yields the protein CASRWGQGFPYEQYV. This chain links TRBV5-6 with TRBJ2-7; 10 nucleotides line up with TRBD1. The germline V gene encodes CDR1 SGHDT and CDR2 YYEEEE. The J segment lost 2 bases and the V segment lost 5 bases, leaving 7 bases of the junction unmatched. The CDR3 is made up of 15 amino acids.

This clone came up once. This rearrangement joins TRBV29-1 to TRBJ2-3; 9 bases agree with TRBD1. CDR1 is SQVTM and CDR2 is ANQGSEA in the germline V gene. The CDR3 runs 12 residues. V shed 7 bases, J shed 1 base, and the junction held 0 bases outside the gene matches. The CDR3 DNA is TGCAGCGGGACAGGGGGCACAGATACGCAGTATTTT. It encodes CSGTGGTDTQYF.

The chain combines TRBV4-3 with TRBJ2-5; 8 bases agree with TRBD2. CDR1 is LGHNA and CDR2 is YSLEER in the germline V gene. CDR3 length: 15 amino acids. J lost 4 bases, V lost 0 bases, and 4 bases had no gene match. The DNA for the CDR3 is TGCGCCAGCAGCCAAGACAGGGGACTAGGAGAGACCCAGTACTTC. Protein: CASSQDRGLGETQYF.

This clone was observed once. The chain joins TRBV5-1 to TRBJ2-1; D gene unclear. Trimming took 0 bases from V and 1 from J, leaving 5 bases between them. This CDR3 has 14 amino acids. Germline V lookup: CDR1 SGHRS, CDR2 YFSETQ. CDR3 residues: CASSLGQSYNEQFF. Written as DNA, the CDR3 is TGCGCCAGCAGCTTGGGCCAATCCTACAATGAGCAGTTCTTC.

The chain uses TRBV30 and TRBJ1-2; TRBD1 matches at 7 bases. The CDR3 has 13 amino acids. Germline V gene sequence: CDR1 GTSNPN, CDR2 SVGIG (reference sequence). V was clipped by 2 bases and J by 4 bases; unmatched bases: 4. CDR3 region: CAWSRQGGYGYTF. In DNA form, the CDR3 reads TGTGCCTGGAGTCGACAGGGTGGCTATGGCTACACCTTC.

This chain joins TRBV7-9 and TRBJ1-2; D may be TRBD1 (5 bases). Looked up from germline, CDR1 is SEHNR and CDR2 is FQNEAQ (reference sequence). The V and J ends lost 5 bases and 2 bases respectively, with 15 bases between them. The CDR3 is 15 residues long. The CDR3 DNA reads TGTGCCAGCAGCCCGCTGACAGTATCCAACTATGGCTACACCTTC. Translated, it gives CASSPLTVSNYGYTF.

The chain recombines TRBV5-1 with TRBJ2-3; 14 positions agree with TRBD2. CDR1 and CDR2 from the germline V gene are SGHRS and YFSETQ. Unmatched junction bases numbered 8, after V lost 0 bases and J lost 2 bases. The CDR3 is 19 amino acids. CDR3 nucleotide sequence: TGCGCCAGCAGCTTGGGACTAGCGGGGGGGACACGCTTCACAGATACGCAGTATTTT. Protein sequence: CASSLGLAGGTRFTDTQYF.

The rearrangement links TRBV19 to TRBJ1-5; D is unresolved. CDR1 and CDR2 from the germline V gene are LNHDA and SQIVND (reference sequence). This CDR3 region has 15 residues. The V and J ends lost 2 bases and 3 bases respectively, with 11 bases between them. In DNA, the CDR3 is TGTGCCAGTAGTATAATCTCGGGTGCCAATCAGCCCCAGCATTTT. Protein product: CASSIISGANQPQHF.

DNA for the CDR3: TGTGCCAGCAGCTTAGCGCGTGGGGGCGGGCGAGATGAAAAACTGTTTTTT. Its translation is CASSLARGGGRDEKLFF. The chain has TRBV7-9 and TRBJ1-4, with TRBD1 as a possible D gene (6 bases). V gave up 0 bases and J gave up 6 bases, with 17 bases separating them. From germline, CDR1 is SEHNR and CDR2 FQNEAQ (reference sequence). The CDR3 extends over 17 amino acids.

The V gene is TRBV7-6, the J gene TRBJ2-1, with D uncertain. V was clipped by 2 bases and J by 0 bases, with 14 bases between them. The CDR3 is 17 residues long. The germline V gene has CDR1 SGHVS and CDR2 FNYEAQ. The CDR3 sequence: CASSLTRTTGSYNEQFF. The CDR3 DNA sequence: TGTGCCAGCAGCTTAACTCGGACGACCGGCTCCTACAATGAGCAGTTCTTC.

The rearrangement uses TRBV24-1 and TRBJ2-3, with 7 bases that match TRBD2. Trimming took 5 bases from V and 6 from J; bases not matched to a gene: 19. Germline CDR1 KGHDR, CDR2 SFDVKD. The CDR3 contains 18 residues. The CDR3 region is CATSVASGEGARKDTQYF. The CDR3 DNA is TGTGCCACCAGTGTGGCTAGCGGAGAGGGAGCCAGGAAGGATACGCAGTATTTT.

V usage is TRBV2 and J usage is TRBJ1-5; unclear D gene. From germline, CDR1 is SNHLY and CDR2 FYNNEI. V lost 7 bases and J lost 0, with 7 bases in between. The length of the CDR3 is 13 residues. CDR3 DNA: TGTGCCAGCAAGGTGAATAGCAATCAGCCCCAGCATTTT. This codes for CASKVNSNQPQHF.

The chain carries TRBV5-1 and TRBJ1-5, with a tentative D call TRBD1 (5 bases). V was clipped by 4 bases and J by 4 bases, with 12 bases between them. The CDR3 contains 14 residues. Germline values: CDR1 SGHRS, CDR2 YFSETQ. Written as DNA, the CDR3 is TGCGCCAGCAGCGACGGGGGAGTTAATCAGCCCCAGCATTTT. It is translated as CASSDGGVNQPQHF.

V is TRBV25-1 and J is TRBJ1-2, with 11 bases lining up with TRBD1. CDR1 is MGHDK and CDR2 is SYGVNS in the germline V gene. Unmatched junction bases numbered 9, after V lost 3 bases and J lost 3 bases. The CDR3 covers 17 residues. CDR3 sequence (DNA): TGTGCCAGCAGTGACCTGGGACAGGGGGTTTCTTACTATGGCTACACCTTC. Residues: CASSDLGQGVSYYGYTF.

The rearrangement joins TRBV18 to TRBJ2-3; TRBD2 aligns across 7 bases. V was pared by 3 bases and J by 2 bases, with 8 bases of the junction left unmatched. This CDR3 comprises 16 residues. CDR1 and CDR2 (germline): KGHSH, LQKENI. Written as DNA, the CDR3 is TGTGCCAGCTCACCTCCGGGACTACGAAACACAGATACGCAGTATTTT. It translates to CASSPPGLRNTDTQYF.

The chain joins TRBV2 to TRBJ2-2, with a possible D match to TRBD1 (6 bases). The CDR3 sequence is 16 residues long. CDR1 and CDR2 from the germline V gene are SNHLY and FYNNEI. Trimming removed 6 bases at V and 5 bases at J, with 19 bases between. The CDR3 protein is CASSPDRTKATGELFF. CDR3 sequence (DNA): TGTGCCAGCAGCCCCGACAGGACAAAGGCGACCGGGGAGCTGTTTTTT.

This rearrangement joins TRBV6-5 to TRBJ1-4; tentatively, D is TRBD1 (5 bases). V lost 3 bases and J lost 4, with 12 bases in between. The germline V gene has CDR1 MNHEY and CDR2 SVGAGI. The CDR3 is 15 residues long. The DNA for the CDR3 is TGTGCCAGCAGTTATCAGGGCAGAAATAATGAAAAACTGTTTTTT. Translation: CASSYQGRNNEKLFF.

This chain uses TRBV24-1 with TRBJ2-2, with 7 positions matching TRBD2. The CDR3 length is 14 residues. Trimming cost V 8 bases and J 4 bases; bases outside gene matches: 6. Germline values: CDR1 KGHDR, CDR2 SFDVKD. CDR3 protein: CATNPGGGTGELFF. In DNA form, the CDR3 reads TGTGCCACCAATCCGGGAGGAGGCACCGGGGAGCTGTTTTTT.

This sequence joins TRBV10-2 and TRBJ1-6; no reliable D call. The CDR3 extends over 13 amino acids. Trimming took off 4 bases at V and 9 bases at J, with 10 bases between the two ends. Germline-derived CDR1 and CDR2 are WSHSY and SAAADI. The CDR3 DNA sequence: TGCGCCAGCAGTGCCGAGCGGGTTTCACCCCTCCACTTT. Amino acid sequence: CASSAERVSPLHF.

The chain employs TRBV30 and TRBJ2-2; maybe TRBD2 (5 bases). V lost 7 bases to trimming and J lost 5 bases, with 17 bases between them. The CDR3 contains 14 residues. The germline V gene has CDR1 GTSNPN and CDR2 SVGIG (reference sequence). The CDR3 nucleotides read TGTGCCTCTGGAAGGGTTCGGGAAACCGGGGAGCTGTTTTTT. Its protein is CASGRVRETGELFF.